The TCR beta chain described here comes from a study of vaccination effects on CD4 cells after COVID-19. Background on the study: Two doses of BNT162b2 or mRNA-1273 vaccine were administered to participants.

This CDR3 is 16 amino acids long. The V gene's germline CDR1 is SGHRS and CDR2 YFSETQ. Trimming took 0 bases from V and 4 from J; bases not matched to a gene: 6. This clone was seen only a few times. Its antigen remains unidentified. Using immunoSEQ multiplex PCR, the repertoire was profiled, and TCRdb retains in-frame clones only, with some absent. This sample yields tens of thousands of clones, of which around 75% are seen a single time; around 32% belongs to the top ten. Sequencing followed a ViraFEST assay step that expanded antigen-specific CD4+ T cells with viral peptide pools. Isolation of CD4+ T cells took place after less than twelve days of culture. Vaccinated recipients, who were negative for nucleocapsid antibodies, had no history of SARS-CoV-2 infection. PBMC cultures contained 1.5 million to 2 million cells per well, 7.5 to 10 IU/ml IL-2 and 10 ug/ml peptides. Cultures got half-medium changes with IL-2 on days 3 and 7.

The receptor comes from a human donor who received a COVID-19 vaccine. Sample: CD4+ T cells from PBMCs cultured with SARS-CoV-2 spike peptides, taken before COVID-19 vaccination. The rearrangement links TRBV5-1 to TRBJ2-2, with 7 positions matching TRBD1. In DNA, the CDR3 is TGCGCCAGCAGCTTGGGAAGACAGGGTTTCACCGGGGAGCTGTTTTTT. Translated, it gives CASSLGRQGFTGELFF.